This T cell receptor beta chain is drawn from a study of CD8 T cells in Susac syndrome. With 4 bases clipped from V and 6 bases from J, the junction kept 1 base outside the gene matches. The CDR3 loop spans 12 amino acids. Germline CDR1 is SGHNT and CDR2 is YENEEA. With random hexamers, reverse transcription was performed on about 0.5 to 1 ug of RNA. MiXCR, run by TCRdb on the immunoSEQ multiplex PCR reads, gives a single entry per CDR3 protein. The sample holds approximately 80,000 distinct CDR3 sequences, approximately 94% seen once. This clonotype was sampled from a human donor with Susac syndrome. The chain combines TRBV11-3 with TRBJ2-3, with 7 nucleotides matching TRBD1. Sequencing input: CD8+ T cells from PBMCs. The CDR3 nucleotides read TGTGCCAGCAGCTCGGACAGGGATACGCAGTATTTT. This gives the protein CASSSDRDTQYF.